These 8 T cell receptor beta chains were sequenced from one sample in a study of control samples from healthy donors and cancer patients. Produced via immunoSEQ multiplex PCR; TCRdb's table is partial and in-frame only. The sample includes 110,000 or so clones, 70% to 85% seen only once; the top ten take under 8.5%. Sequencing was performed on blood. These receptors all stem from a man between 18 and 29 years old in good health.

This clone was seen only once. The chain combines TRBV11-1 with TRBJ2-3; 7 nucleotides line up with TRBD1. J lost 3 bases, V lost 6 bases, and 9 bases had no gene match. CDR1 and CDR2 (germline): SGHAT, FQDESV (reference sequence). This CDR3 is built from 15 residues. This chain's CDR3 is CASSQQGIVTDTQYF. Written as DNA, the CDR3 is TGTGCCAGCAGTCAACAGGGGATTGTGACAGATACGCAGTATTTT.

The rearrangement joins TRBV6-5 to TRBJ1-1, with D possibly being TRBD1 (5 bases). The germline V gene has CDR1 MNHEY and CDR2 SVGAGI. The CDR3 sequence is 14 residues long. V was trimmed by 6 bases and J by 4 bases, leaving 15 bases between them. In DNA, the CDR3 is TGTGCCAGCAGCTATGGGAGGGGCCCCACTGAAGCTTTCTTT. Translation: CASSYGRGPTEAFF.

V usage is TRBV3-1 (or the pseudogene TRBV3-2) and J usage is TRBJ1-1; the D is unclear. Germline CDR1 and CDR2: LGHDT and YNNKEL (reference sequence). The CDR3 has 14 residues. V was shortened by 6 bases and J by 5 bases, with 16 bases between the two germline ends. CDR3 residues: CASRRVGPRTEAFF. In DNA, the CDR3 is TGTGCCAGCAGGCGGGTGGGTCCTCGGACTGAAGCTTTCTTT.

The rearrangement uses TRBV7-6 and TRBJ2-2; no firm D call. CDR3 size: 12 residues. The germline CDR1 and CDR2 sequences are SGHVS and FNYEAQ. V was clipped by 5 bases and J by 6 bases, with 7 bases between them. As DNA, the CDR3 is TGTGCCAGCAGCCGGGTGTCCGGGGAGCTGTTTTTT. Translation: CASSRVSGELFF.

The CDR3 protein is CASSTGENEQFF. For the CDR3, the DNA is TGTGCCAGCAGCACAGGGGAAAATGAGCAGTTCTTC. The chain uses TRBV7-9 and TRBJ2-1; 7 nucleotides agree with TRBD1. The CDR3 totals 12 residues. With 5 bases clipped from V and 7 bases from J, the junction kept 2 bases outside the gene matches. The V gene's germline CDR1 is SEHNR and CDR2 FQNEAQ (reference sequence). The whole variable domain, filled in from reference TRBV7-9 and TRBJ2-1, reads DTGVSQNPRHKITKRGQNVTFRCDPISEHNRLYWYRQTLGQGPEFLTYFQNEAQLEKSRLLSDRFSAERPKGSFSTLEIQRTEQGDSAMYLCASSTGENEQFFGPGTRLTVL.

The V call is TRBV12-5, the J call TRBJ1-6, with 10 bases that match TRBD1. The germline V gene encodes CDR1 LGHNT and CDR2 FRNRAP. J gave up 6 bases and V 1 base, and 0 bases lay outside the gene matches. The CDR3 length is 15 residues. The CDR3 DNA follows: TGTGCTAGTGGTTTGGGACAGGGGGCTAATTCACCCCTCCACTTT. It yields the protein CASGLGQGANSPLHF.

V is TRBV29-1 and J is TRBJ1-2, with 7 nucleotides matching TRBD1. Germline CDR1 reads SQVTM; CDR2 reads ANQGSEA. This CDR3 comprises 14 residues. V dropped 7 bases and J dropped 8; count of bases not matched to a gene: 16. The CDR3 nucleotides are TGCAGCGCCGACCTCGCGACAGGGAAAGTAGGCTACACCTTC. This gives the protein CSADLATGKVGYTF.

The chain joins TRBV4-1 to TRBJ1-1; perhaps TRBD1 as D (5 bases). Per the germline V gene, CDR1 is MGHRA and CDR2 is YSYEKL. The CDR3 sequence is 14 residues long. The germline V and J ends were trimmed by 5 bases and 5 bases, with 15 bases remaining between them. The CDR3 coding sequence is TGCGCCAGCAGCAAGACAGAGAGGAGGACTGAAGCTTTCTTT. Protein product: CASSKTERRTEAFF.